The source of this T cell receptor (beta chain) is a study of PD-L1 blockade in urothelial cancer. Study-wide background: Blood drawn 3 weeks (second dose) and 6 weeks after treatment start was analyzed. The study recovered a median of 141,255 T cells per blood sample.

The investigators introduced synthetic TCR analog templates into each PCR as spikes. The repertoire was sequenced with immunoSEQ multiplex PCR; TCRdb's copy has only in-frame clones and lacks some. The profile shows about 50,000 clones, approximately 80% of them singletons. In germline, CDR1 is LGHNA, CDR2 YNFKEQ. J gave up 4 bases and V 4 bases, and 10 bases lay outside the gene matches. The CDR3 is 15 amino acids. The chain combines TRBV4-2 with TRBJ2-7, with 7 positions matching TRBD2. The TCR originated in a man in his sixties or seventies with urothelial cancer. This sample comprised PBMCs, obtained around atezolizumab (anti-PD-L1) treatment. The CDR3 bases are TGTGCCAGCAGCCCCGGACTAGATCTAATTTACGAGCAGTACTTC. Its protein product is CASSPGLDLIYEQYF.